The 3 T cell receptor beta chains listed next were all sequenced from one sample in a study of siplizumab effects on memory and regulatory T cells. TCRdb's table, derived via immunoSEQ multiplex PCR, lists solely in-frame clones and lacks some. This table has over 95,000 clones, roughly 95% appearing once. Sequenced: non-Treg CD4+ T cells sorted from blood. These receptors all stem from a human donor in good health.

The CDR3 bases are TGTGCCAGCAGCTTAGCGGGGGGGCAGAGCAATCAGCCCCAGCATTTT. This sequence encodes CASSLAGGQSNQPQHF. This sequence joins TRBV7-8 and TRBJ1-5; D might be TRBD1 (6 bases). The germline V gene has CDR1 SGHVS and CDR2 FQNEAQ. This CDR3 region has 16 residues. Trimming shortened V by 0 bases and J by 1 base, and 10 bases separated the two germline ends. Filled out from reference TRBV7-8 and TRBJ1-5, the complete variable domain reads GAGVSQSPRYKVAKRGQDVALRCDPISGHVSLFWYQQALGQGPEFLTYFQNEAQLDKSGLPSDRFFAERPEGSVSTLKIQRTQQEDSAVYLCASSLAGGQSNQPQHFGDGTRLSIL.

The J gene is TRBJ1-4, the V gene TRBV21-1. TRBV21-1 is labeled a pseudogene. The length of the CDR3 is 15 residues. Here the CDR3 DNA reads TGTGCCAGCAGGCTGGTTCCGACGGATAATGAAAAACTGTTTTTT. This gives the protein CASRLVPTDNEKLFF.

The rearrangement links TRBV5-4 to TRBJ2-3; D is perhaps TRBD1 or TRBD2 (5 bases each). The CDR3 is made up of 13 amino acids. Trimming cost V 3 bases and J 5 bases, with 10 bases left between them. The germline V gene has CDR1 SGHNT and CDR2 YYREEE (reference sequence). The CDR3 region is CASSSGTVDTQYF. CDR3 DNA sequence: TGTGCCAGCAGCTCCGGGACGGTAGATACGCAGTATTTT.